The source of this T cell receptor beta chain is a study of cytomegalovirus exposure and HLA in healthy donors. Study-level findings and limits: Among the sequence variants, a highly shared cluster was likely an artifact of sequencing.

PCR involved 60 Vbeta and 13 Jbeta primers. Sequencing was performed with immunoSEQ multiplex PCR; in TCRdb, only in-frame clones are kept and a portion is missing. The repertoire holds about 120,000 clones, with 80% as singletons. Losses at the gene ends were 5 bases for V and 2 bases for J; bases not matched to a gene: 6. From germline, CDR1 is SGHVS and CDR2 FQNEAQ. The CDR3 is made up of 14 amino acids. As to this clone: Antigen: not known.

The sample taken for sequencing was PBMCs. V and J are TRBV7-8 and TRBJ2-7; 7 bases agree with TRBD2. This sequence was found in a young man in good health and CMV-seropositive. The CDR3 here is CASSPRLATYEQYF. The CDR3 DNA reads TGTGCCAGCAGCCCCCGACTAGCAACCTACGAGCAGTACTTC.